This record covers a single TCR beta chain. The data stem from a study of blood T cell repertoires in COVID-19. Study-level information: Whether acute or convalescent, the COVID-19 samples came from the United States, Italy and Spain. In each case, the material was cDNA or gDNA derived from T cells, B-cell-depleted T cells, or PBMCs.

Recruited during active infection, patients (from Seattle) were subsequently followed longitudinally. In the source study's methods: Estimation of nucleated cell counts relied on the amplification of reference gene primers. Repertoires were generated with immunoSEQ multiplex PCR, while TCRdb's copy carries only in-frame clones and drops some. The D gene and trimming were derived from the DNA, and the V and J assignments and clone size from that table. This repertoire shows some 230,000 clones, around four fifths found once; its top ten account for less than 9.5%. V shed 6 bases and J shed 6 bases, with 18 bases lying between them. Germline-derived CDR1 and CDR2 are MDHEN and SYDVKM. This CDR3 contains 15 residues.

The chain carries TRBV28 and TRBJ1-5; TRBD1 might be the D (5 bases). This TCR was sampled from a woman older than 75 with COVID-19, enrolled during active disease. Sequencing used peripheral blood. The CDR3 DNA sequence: TGTGCCAGCAGACCCCAGCGGGGGGGAAGTCAGCCCCAGCATTTT. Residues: CASRPQRGGSQPQHF. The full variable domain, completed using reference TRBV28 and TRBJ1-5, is DVKVTQSSRYLVKRTGEKVFLECVQDMDHENMFWYRQDPGLGLRLIYFSYDVKMKEKGDIPEGYSVSREKKERFSLILESASTNQTSMYLCASRPQRGGSQPQHFGDGTRLSIL.